The source of this T cell receptor beta chain is a study of blood T cell repertoires in COVID-19. Study overall: COVID-19 samples collected from the United States, Italy and Spain covered acute and convalescent phases. The cDNA or gDNA used as material had been derived from T cells, B-cell-depleted T cells, or PBMCs.

In the source study's methods: The assay estimated nucleated cells by amplifying reference gene primers. Some clones are missing from TCRdb's copy, which holds only in-frame ones; the method was immunoSEQ multiplex PCR. V, J and clone size are taken as reported in that table, and D and trimming were inferred from the DNA itself. The sample consists of about 100,000 clones, roughly 90% of them appearing once. The CDR3 has 14 residues. Germline-derived CDR1 and CDR2 are SGHTA and FQGNSA. Losses at the gene ends were 5 bases for V and 5 bases for J; bases not matched to a gene: 7. The specimen was peripheral blood. The TCR originated in an elderly man with active or convalescent COVID-19. This rearrangement joins TRBV7-2 to TRBJ2-3; 7 bases map to TRBD2. The DNA of the CDR3 is TGTGCCAGCAGCCTCCCGGGGGGAGGAGATACGCAGTATTTT. This translates into CASSLPGGGDTQYF.